Below are 12 T cell receptor beta chains sequenced from a single sample in a study of identical twins (dated by TCRdb to the mid-2010s). Library generation was performed with 5' RACE. The reads were generated on an Illumina HiSeq 2000. In TCRdb, the public reads were trimmed at Q25 with fastp and aligned with MiXCR, with productive beta chains retained. Rows with one shared CDR3 protein collapse into an entry with the most common genes and DNA. A total of about 240,000 distinct CDR3 sequences appear in this sample, approximately 7.8% of them only once. Under 7% of the sample comes from the top ten. This sample was shared with a second study, whose subject was yellow fever vaccine responses in identical twins.

The sequencing sample was made of CD8+ T cells sorted from blood. These receptors came from a woman between 18 and 30 years old in good health.

This clonotype was counted between two and nine times. The chain has TRBV2 and TRBJ1-6, with unresolved D. The CDR3 runs to 14 residues. Per the germline V gene, CDR1 is SNHLY and CDR2 is FYNNEI. V lost 4 bases and J 8 bases, leaving 12 bases between the germline ends. For the CDR3, the DNA is TGTGCCAGCAGTGGACTGCCATTTGATTCACCCCTCCACTTT. Protein product: CASSGLPFDSPLHF. The complete variable domain, with remaining parts taken from reference TRBV2 and TRBJ1-6, reads EPEVTQTPSHQVTQMGQEVILRCVPISNHLYFYWYRQILGQKVEFLVSFYNNEISEKSEIFDDQFSVERPDGSNFTLKIRSTKLEDSAMYFCASSGLPFDSPLHFGNGTRLTVT.

This clonotype turned up a few times. This chain uses TRBV7-8 with TRBJ2-1, with D perhaps given as TRBD1 or TRBD2 (5 bases each). Germline V CDR1 and CDR2: SGHVS, FQNEAQ. The CDR3 is made up of 14 amino acids. V was clipped by 4 bases and J by 9 bases, with 16 bases between them. The CDR3 is CASSSQEVGTEQFF. The CDR3 region has the DNA TGTGCCAGCAGCTCCCAAGAGGTTGGGACTGAGCAGTTCTTC.

The chain recombines TRBV11-2 with TRBJ2-7, with D perhaps being TRBD1 or TRBD2 (5 bases each). The CDR3 contains 12 residues. Between the trimmed V and J ends, which lost 8 bases and 5 bases, there was a span of 13 bases. Looked up from germline, CDR1 is SGHAT and CDR2 is FQNNGV. The CDR3, as DNA: TGTGCCAGCTCGCCGTGGGGGAACGAGCAGTACGTC. This translates into CASSPWGNEQYV.

The V call is TRBV7-8, the J call TRBJ2-7, with D unclear. Trimming took 7 bases from V and 1 from J, leaving 17 bases between them. In germline, CDR1 is SGHVS, CDR2 FQNEAQ. This CDR3 has 15 residues. The CDR3: CASTPLSGYSYEQYF. CDR3 in DNA: TGTGCCAGCACCCCCCTGTCGGGTTATTCCTACGAGCAGTACTTC.

This clonotype was picked up many times. This sequence joins TRBV12-3 or TRBV12-4 and TRBJ1-2; 7 bases match TRBD1. Unmatched junction bases numbered 5, after V lost 2 bases and J lost 5 bases. CDR3 length: 14 residues. Here the CDR3 reads CASSLSGGRYGYTF. CDR3 coding DNA: TGTGCCAGCAGTTTATCAGGGGGAAGGTATGGCTACACCTTC.

The gene calls are TRBV7-6 and TRBJ2-2; 7 bases are shared with TRBD1. After removal of 1 base from V and 0 bases from J, the junction contained 5 bases not matched to a gene. Germline V gene data show CDR1 as SGHVS and CDR2 as FNYEAQ. This CDR3 is 17 amino acids long. The CDR3 spells CASSLVIGTANTGELFF. The DNA for the CDR3 is TGTGCCAGCAGCTTAGTAATAGGGACAGCGAACACCGGGGAGCTGTTTTTT.

This clonotype has more than one count but fewer than ten. The chain links TRBV14 to TRBJ2-5; perhaps TRBD2 as D (6 bases). V was cut by 3 bases and J by 6 bases, with 14 bases left in between. Germline CDR1 reads SGHDN; CDR2 reads FVKESK. This CDR3 has 14 residues. The CDR3 DNA follows: TGTGCCAGCAGCCAGGGAGGCATAATGAAGACCCAGTACTTC. Translated: CASSQGGIMKTQYF.

DNA of the CDR3: TGTGCCAGCAGCGGCCGACAGGGGAACGGGGAGCTGTTTTTT. Translated, it gives CASSGRQGNGELFF. V gene TRBV7-9 combines with J gene TRBJ2-2; 8 nucleotides agree with TRBD1. The germline CDR1 and CDR2 sequences are SEHNR and FQNEAQ (reference sequence). The CDR3 length is 14 residues. The junction had 6 bases not matched to a gene; V was cut back by 5 bases and J by 7 bases. The full variable domain, in which reference TRBV7-9 and TRBJ2-2 provide the parts outside the CDR3, is DTGVSQNPRHKITKRGQNVTFRCDPISEHNRLYWYRQTLGQGPEFLTYFQNEAQLEKSRLLSDRFSAERPKGSFSTLEIQRTEQGDSAMYLCASSGRQGNGELFFGEGSRLTVL.

This clonotype was detected many times. The chain carries TRBV10-2 and TRBJ2-5, with TRBD1 as a possible D gene (6 bases). CDR1 WSHSY and CDR2 SAAADI come from the germline V gene. The CDR3 is 14 residues long. V was clipped by 6 bases and J by 4 bases, with 15 bases between them. The chain's CDR3 is CASSDLLGGETQYF. DNA for the CDR3: TGCGCCAGCAGCGACCTCCTAGGGGGAGAGACCCAGTACTTC.

The V and J genes are TRBV2 and TRBJ2-5; D possibly matches TRBD1 or TRBD2 (5 bases each). V dropped 6 bases and J dropped 5 bases, with 16 bases sitting between them. This CDR3 is built from 14 residues. CDR1 and CDR2 (germline): SNHLY, FYNNEI. The chain's CDR3 is CASSLSWGIETQYF. CDR3 in DNA: TGTGCCAGCAGCCTAAGCTGGGGGATCGAGACCCAGTACTTC. The full variable domain, rest sourced from reference TRBV2 and TRBJ2-5, is EPEVTQTPSHQVTQMGQEVILRCVPISNHLYFYWYRQILGQKVEFLVSFYNNEISEKSEIFDDQFSVERPDGSNFTLKIRSTKLEDSAMYFCASSLSWGIETQYFGPGTRLLVL.

Only a few counts were recorded for this clonotype. The J gene is TRBJ1-1, the V gene TRBV29-1; maybe TRBD1 (5 bases). Germline V gives CDR1 SQVTM, CDR2 ANQGSEA. The V end lost 2 bases, the J end lost 4 bases, and 14 bases lay between the germline ends. CDR3 size: 14 residues. The CDR3 DNA sequence: TGCAGCGTTGAATGGGGCGCGGGAGGCACTGAAGCTTTCTTT. Encoded protein: CSVEWGAGGTEAFF.

The table lists this clonotype with a few counts. The chain links TRBV20-1 to TRBJ2-4; D assignment may be TRBD1 or TRBD2 (6 bases each). This CDR3 spans 17 amino acids. Germline V gives CDR1 DFQATT, CDR2 SNEGSKA (reference sequence). V lost 0 bases to trimming and J lost 3 bases, with 18 bases between them. As DNA, the CDR3 is TGCAGTGCTAGAGATAGGGGGGTTGGTGATGGCAAAAACATTCAGTACTTC. It is translated as CSARDRGVGDGKNIQYF.